This T cell receptor (beta chain) stems from a study of T cells after yellow fever vaccination. Whole-study context: SMART-Seq v4 Ultra Low Input prepared libraries from low-cell fractions.

This clonotype was picked up a small number of times. What it binds is not known. Study conclusions and caveats: Contamination by abundant bulk-population clonotypes could be present in FACS-sorted repertoires. Clones that expanded after primary vaccination mostly reappeared after the booster (96% CD4, approximately 89% CD8).

5'RACE template switching produced TCR cDNA carrying a universal primer site and UMIs. TCRdb passed the 5' RACE reads through MiXCR, listing each CDR3 protein once. The sample lists about 130,000 distinct CDR3 sequences; around 9.8% were seen once. The CDR3 consists of 12 residues. Trimming removed 5 bases at V and 8 bases at J, with 10 bases between. Germline V gene lookup returns CDR1 SGHAT and CDR2 FQNNGV. J is TRBJ2-1 and V is TRBV11-2; D gene uncertain. The receptor's source is a man younger than 35 who received the YFV17D yellow fever vaccine. Material: CD8+ T cells sorted from PBMCs, obtained on the day of the yellow fever booster vaccination. In DNA form, the CDR3 reads TGTGCCAGCAGCCAAGGTGGGCATGAGCAGTTCTTC. This translates into CASSQGGHEQFF. The complete variable domain, with remaining parts taken from reference TRBV11-2 and TRBJ2-1, reads EAGVAQSPRYKIIEKRQSVAFWCNPISGHATLYWYQQILGQGPKLLIQFQNNGVVDDSQLPKDRFSAERLKGVDSTLKIQPAKLEDSAVYLCASSQGGHEQFFGPGTRLTVL.